This passage covers 30 T cell receptor beta chains from one sample sequenced in a study of sequential checkpoint blockade in melanoma. This sample's treatment: randomized to nivolumab then ipilimumab (arm A) or the reverse (arm B). Profiling relied on immunoSEQ multiplex PCR, and the TCRdb table lists in-frame clones only, not all of them. This sample has 5,000 to 6,000 clones; around 20% occur once, and the top ten carry roughly a tenth. The material sequenced was tumor tissue (inferred from file names), taken from a patient given nivolumab and ipilimumab in sequence. The source is a human donor with melanoma.

The rearrangement joins TRBV10-2 to TRBJ2-3; no clear D. The CDR3 extends over 16 amino acids. V lost 5 bases, J lost 3 bases, and 18 bases lay in between. The germline gives CDR1 WSHSY, CDR2 SAAADI. As DNA, the CDR3 is TGCGCCAGCAGTAATACTTGGTCGGACCCAACAGATACGCAGTATTTT. Its translation is CASSNTWSDPTDTQYF.

This sequence joins TRBV15 and TRBJ1-2; 9 bases align to TRBD1. This CDR3 is 19 amino acids long. Per germline, CDR1 LNHNV and CDR2 YYDKDF (reference sequence). Trimming at V came to 0 bases and at J to 0 bases, leaving 11 bases not matched to a gene. The CDR3 DNA is TGTGCCACCAGCAGAGATCGGAGGGACAGGGAGAGGCCTAACTATGGCTACACCTTC. Translated: CATSRDRRDRERPNYGYTF.

DNA of the CDR3: TGTGCCAGCAGTGCCCAACCGACAGGGCGGGCTTTCTTT. Residues: CASSAQPTGRAFF. The rearrangement joins TRBV6-8 to TRBJ1-1; 7 nucleotides line up with TRBD1. Germline CDR1 reads MNHGY; CDR2 reads SAAAGT. V lost 5 bases, J lost 11 bases, and 11 bases stayed unmatched. The CDR3 is 13 amino acids.

The chain couples TRBV6-7 to TRBJ2-1; no reliable D call. TRBV6-7 is marked as an open reading frame, function uncertain. Trimming shortened V by 2 bases and J by 15 bases, and 11 bases separated the two germline ends. The CDR3 covers 11 residues. The CDR3 DNA sequence: TGTGCCAGCAGTTACGGGCGACATTGGTTCTTC. Its protein product is CASSYGRHWFF.

This rearrangement joins TRBV19 to TRBJ1-2; 9 positions match TRBD1. CDR3 length: 14 amino acids. The V and J ends lost 2 bases and 4 bases, in that order; junction bases with no gene match: 2. From germline, CDR1 is LNHDA and CDR2 SQIVND (reference sequence). CDR3 amino acids: CASSITGGSYGYTF. Here the CDR3 DNA reads TGTGCCAGTAGTATAACAGGGGGCAGCTATGGCTACACCTTC.

The chain joins TRBV29-1 to TRBJ2-5; the match to TRBD2 covers 15 bases. The CDR3 runs 14 residues. J gave up 7 bases and V 4 bases, and 4 bases lay outside the gene matches. Germline V gene data show CDR1 as SQVTM and CDR2 as ANQGSEA. CDR3 bases: TGCAGCGTTGGGACTAGCGGGGGGGCAGGGACCCAGTACTTC. Residues: CSVGTSGGAGTQYF.

Relative to its sample, this clone is large. The V call is TRBV11-3, the J call TRBJ2-5, with TRBD2 matching 7 bases. Germline V gene data show CDR1 as SGHNT and CDR2 as YENEEA. The trim removed 0 bases at V and 2 bases at J, leaving 6 bases unmatched. The CDR3 extends over 16 amino acids. Written as DNA, the CDR3 is TGTGCCAGCAGCTTAGAACTCGGGACTATACAAGAGACCCAGTACTTC. Its translation is CASSLELGTIQETQYF.

This sequence joins TRBV5-1 and TRBJ2-1; D gene unclear. Germline loops: CDR1 SGHRS, CDR2 YFSETQ. Trimming removed 4 bases at V and 4 bases at J, with 15 bases between. This CDR3 has 15 residues. CDR3 protein: CASSMTSAGYNEQFF. CDR3 in DNA: TGCGCCAGCAGCATGACTTCCGCCGGGTACAATGAGCAGTTCTTC.

This clone was detected a few times. The genes are TRBV28 and TRBJ1-5; the match to TRBD1 covers 7 bases. Germline-derived CDR1 and CDR2 are MDHEN and SYDVKM. Losses at the gene ends were 7 bases for V and 4 bases for J; bases not matched to a gene: 4. The CDR3 extends over 13 amino acids. In DNA form, the CDR3 reads TGTGCCAGCACGGGACAGCTTAATCAGCCCCAGCATTTT. Protein: CASTGQLNQPQHF.

V is TRBV28 and J is TRBJ2-2; D possibly uses TRBD1 or TRBD2 (5 bases each). CDR1 is MDHEN and CDR2 is SYDVKM in the germline V gene. V lost 4 bases and J lost 10, with 22 bases in between. This CDR3 is built from 16 residues. In DNA, the CDR3 is TGTGCCAGCAGTTATAGATTGGGACCGGGTACGGAGGAGCTGTTTTTT. It is translated as CASSYRLGPGTEELFF.

This clone turned up a few times. V usage is TRBV28 and J usage is TRBJ2-1; 7 bases map to TRBD2. CDR3 length: 16 residues. Germline V gene data show CDR1 as MDHEN and CDR2 as SYDVKM. V lost 8 bases, J lost 0 bases, and 10 bases stayed unmatched. The CDR3 DNA follows: TGTGCCAGCCGTTCGGCGGGAGACTCCTCCTACAATGAGCAGTTCTTC. Its protein product is CASRSAGDSSYNEQFF.

This clone is deemed medium-sized. The chain couples TRBV11-3 to TRBJ2-2; 13 nucleotides line up with TRBD2. This CDR3 is built from 18 residues. The V gene end was trimmed by 2 bases and the J gene end by 0 bases; junction bases not matched to a gene: 3. Germline V gene lookup returns CDR1 SGHNT and CDR2 YENEEA. The CDR3 reads CASSLPGLAGSNTGELFF. The CDR3 DNA follows: TGTGCCAGCAGCTTACCGGGACTAGCGGGATCGAACACCGGGGAGCTGTTTTTT.

The rearrangement links TRBV10-2 to TRBJ2-7; D is undetermined. The ends were cut back, 4 bases at V and 0 bases at J, with 16 bases in the middle. This CDR3 has 16 residues. The germline V gene encodes CDR1 WSHSY and CDR2 SAAADI. This CDR3 is CASSAPHAESSYEQYF. CDR3 DNA: TGCGCCAGCAGTGCACCCCACGCGGAAAGCTCCTACGAGCAGTACTTC.

V gene TRBV9 combines with J gene TRBJ1-1; no firm D call. CDR1 SGDLS and CDR2 YYNGEE come from the germline V gene. The CDR3 consists of 13 residues. V was pared by 1 base and J by 6 bases, with 10 bases between. The CDR3 bases are TGTGCCAGCAGCGTAAGCGACGGATCTGAAGCTTTCTTT. This encodes CASSVSDGSEAFF.

The chain joins TRBV29-1 to TRBJ2-7, with TRBD1 identical over 9 bases. Germline V CDR1 and CDR2: SQVTM, ANQGSEA. This CDR3 spans 13 amino acids. V dropped 4 bases and J dropped 4; count of bases not matched to a gene: 5. As DNA, the CDR3 is TGCAGCGTTGCAAGGACAGGGGAATACGAGCAGTACTTC. This translates into CSVARTGEYEQYF.

This chain connects TRBV6-7 to TRBJ2-3, with D possibly matching TRBD2 (7 bases). TRBV6-7 has ORF status, its function being uncertain. This CDR3 is built from 11 residues. V was clipped by 5 bases and J by 15 bases, with 15 bases between them. DNA for the CDR3: TGTGCCAGCAGTGAGCCGGGGGGCCCCTATTTT. This sequence encodes CASSEPGGPYF.

In this sample, this clone is medium-sized. CDR3 sequence: CASSVDNSEKLFF. The CDR3 DNA reads TGTGCCAGCAGCGTAGACAACTCTGAAAAACTGTTTTTT. The chain links TRBV9 to TRBJ1-4; D uncertain. The V gene's germline CDR1 is SGDLS and CDR2 YYNGEE. The CDR3 runs 13 residues. Deletions cut 0 bases from V and 7 bases from J, with 7 bases between. The variable domain in full, with the rest retrieved from reference TRBV9 and TRBJ1-4, is DSGVTQTPKHLITATGQRVTLRCSPRSGDLSVYWYQQSLDQGLQFLIQYYNGEERAKGNILERFSAQQFPDLHSELNLSSLELGDSALYFCASSVDNSEKLFFGSGTQLSVL.

The chain uses TRBV6-8 and TRBJ2-1; possible D gene TRBD1, 5 bases. The CDR3 spans 15 residues. The germline V gene encodes CDR1 MNHGY and CDR2 SAAAGT. Trimming pared 5 bases from V and 6 bases from J, leaving 17 bases between. CDR3 sequence (DNA): TGTGCCAGCAGTGACAGTAGCCTCTCTGCCAATGAGCAGTTCTTC. Residues: CASSDSSLSANEQFF.

This clone was picked up many times. The J gene is TRBJ2-5, the V gene TRBV9; maybe TRBD1 (6 bases). The V end was cut by 7 bases, the J end by 1 base, with 17 bases between. The CDR3 contains 15 residues. Germline-derived CDR1 and CDR2 are SGDLS and YYNGEE. CDR3 nucleotides: TGTGCCAGCGGGGGCAGCCAGGGCCCCCAAGAGACCCAGTACTTC. It is translated as CASGGSQGPQETQYF.

This rearrangement joins TRBV19 to TRBJ2-3; no definite D call. The V gene lost 1 base and the J gene lost 1 base, with 3 bases spanning the gap. Germline values: CDR1 LNHDA, CDR2 SQIVND (reference sequence). The CDR3 is made up of 13 amino acids. In DNA, the CDR3 is TGTGCCAGTAGTATAGGGGGCACAGATACGCAGTATTTT. Residues: CASSIGGTDTQYF.

The chain combines TRBV5-1 with TRBJ2-7; D gene uncertain. V was shortened by 4 bases and J by 6 bases, with 17 bases between the two germline ends. The CDR3 is 14 amino acids. CDR1 is SGHRS and CDR2 is YFSETQ in the germline V gene. DNA of the CDR3: TGCGCCAGCAGCCCGACAAGCGTTCCCCTCGAGCAGTACTTC. Translating gives CASSPTSVPLEQYF.

CDR3 residues: CASSLVPGETQYF. Here the CDR3 DNA reads TGTGCCAGCAGCCTCGTCCCCGGAGAGACCCAGTACTTC. The gene calls are TRBV7-8 and TRBJ2-5; D is uncertain. V gave up 5 bases and J gave up 4 bases, with 11 bases separating them. The CDR3 consists of 13 residues. CDR1 is SGHVS and CDR2 is FQNEAQ in the germline V gene.

This chain connects TRBV9 to TRBJ1-3; perhaps TRBD1 as D (5 bases). V dropped 3 bases and J dropped 7 bases, with 11 bases sitting between them. This CDR3 has 13 amino acids. Germline-derived CDR1 and CDR2 are SGDLS and YYNGEE. The CDR3 coding sequence is TGTGCCAGCAGCGCCAGGACAAGCAACACCATATATTTT. Amino acids: CASSARTSNTIYF.

The chain uses TRBV11-3 and TRBJ2-7; D might be TRBD2 (6 bases). CDR3 length: 15 residues. V lost 5 bases and J lost 4, with 18 bases in between. Germline V gene lookup returns CDR1 SGHNT and CDR2 YENEEA. The CDR3 region is CASSPAPGLLYEQYF. CDR3 coding DNA: TGTGCCAGCAGCCCCGCCCCGGGACTCCTATACGAGCAGTACTTC. The variable domain in full, completed from reference TRBV11-3 and TRBJ2-7, reads EAGVVQSPRYKIIEKKQPVAFWCNPISGHNTLYWYLQNLGQGPELLIRYENEEAVDDSQLPKDRFSAERLKGVDSTLKIQPAELGDSAVYLCASSPAPGLLYEQYFGPGTRLTVT.

The chain combines TRBV18 with TRBJ1-1, with a possible D match to TRBD1 (5 bases). The germline V gene encodes CDR1 KGHSH and CDR2 LQKENI. Trimming stripped 6 bases from V and 1 base from J, with 9 bases between. The CDR3 totals 13 residues. Written as DNA, the CDR3 is TGTGCCAGCTCCGGCGACAGGAACACTGAAGCTTTCTTT. It translates to CASSGDRNTEAFF.

The rearrangement links TRBV11-3 to TRBJ2-7; D is uncertain. CDR1 SGHNT and CDR2 YENEEA come from the germline V gene. The CDR3 runs to 14 residues. Trimming took off 2 bases at V and 2 bases at J, with 10 bases between the two ends. The CDR3 loop reads CASSLKPGPYEQYF. The DNA of the CDR3 is TGTGCCAGCAGCTTAAAGCCAGGCCCCTACGAGCAGTACTTC.

In its sample, this clone ranks as medium-sized (0.01 to 0.1%). J is TRBJ2-5 and V is TRBV6-8; 10 positions match TRBD2. CDR3 size: 14 residues. Trimming at V came to 8 bases and at J to 1 base, leaving 4 bases not matched to a gene. Germline values: CDR1 MNHGY, CDR2 SAAAGT. The CDR3 DNA is TGTGCCAGCGGAGGACTAGCGGTCCAAGAGACCCAGTACTTC. Its protein is CASGGLAVQETQYF.

This clone counts as medium-sized. The sample contains more than one DNA sequence encoding this CDR3. The chain employs TRBV28 and TRBJ1-1; TRBD1 aligns across 7 bases. The J segment lost 5 bases and the V segment lost 6 bases, leaving 3 bases of the junction unmatched. Germline V gene lookup returns CDR1 MDHEN and CDR2 SYDVKM. CDR3 size: 12 residues. CDR3 protein: CASSLGQTEAFF. Here the CDR3 DNA reads TGTGCCAGCAGCCTGGGACAGACTGAAGCTTTCTTT.

CDR3 nucleotides: TGTGCCAGCAGTGAATTCGCAGGGGGCGCAGATACGCAGTATTTT. This sequence encodes CASSEFAGGADTQYF. The chain couples TRBV25-1 to TRBJ2-3; 8 positions agree with TRBD1. V shed 1 base and J 4 bases; nucleotides not matched to a gene: 4. The CDR3 is made up of 15 amino acids. Per germline, CDR1 MGHDK and CDR2 SYGVNS.

Only a few counts were recorded for this clone. J is TRBJ1-2 and V is TRBV6-8; no clear D. CDR1 is MNHGY, CDR2 SAAAGT, per germline. The V end was cut by 5 bases, the J end by 8 bases, with 15 bases between. The CDR3 contains 13 residues. In DNA form, the CDR3 reads TGTGCCAGCAGTCTACGAGGGAGACGGGGCTACACCTTC. It translates to CASSLRGRRGYTF.